The clone carrying this TCR beta chain was detected many times. This CDR3 is 14 amino acids long. In germline, CDR1 is SGHRS, CDR2 YFSETQ. The V and J ends lost 3 bases and 2 bases, in that order; junction bases with no gene match: 4. This record belongs to a study of regulatory T cells in long-lasting Graves disease. Arm-PCR of CDR3 regions and iRepertoire HTBI primers were the basis on which TCR beta libraries were built. TCRdb passed the multiplex PCR reads through MiXCR, listing each CDR3 protein once. The sample has about 610,000 distinct CDR3 sequences; around 15% are singletons. Time point indicated: newly diagnosed GD, antithyroid drugs for less than 3 months. Construction of the TCR library relied on RNA isolated from PBMCs. These records were also assigned to another study, of T cells in Graves' hyperthyroidism and ophthalmopathy.

The clonotype comes from a man younger than 35 with Graves disease. This specimen was peripheral blood mononuclear cells (PBMCs), taken at new diagnosis, from a patient treated with antithyroid drugs. The V call is TRBV5-1, the J call TRBJ2-7; 8 positions match TRBD1. CDR3 in DNA: TGCGCCAGCAGCTCCGCACAGGGGGCCTACGAGCAGTACTTC. As protein: CASSSAQGAYEQYF.